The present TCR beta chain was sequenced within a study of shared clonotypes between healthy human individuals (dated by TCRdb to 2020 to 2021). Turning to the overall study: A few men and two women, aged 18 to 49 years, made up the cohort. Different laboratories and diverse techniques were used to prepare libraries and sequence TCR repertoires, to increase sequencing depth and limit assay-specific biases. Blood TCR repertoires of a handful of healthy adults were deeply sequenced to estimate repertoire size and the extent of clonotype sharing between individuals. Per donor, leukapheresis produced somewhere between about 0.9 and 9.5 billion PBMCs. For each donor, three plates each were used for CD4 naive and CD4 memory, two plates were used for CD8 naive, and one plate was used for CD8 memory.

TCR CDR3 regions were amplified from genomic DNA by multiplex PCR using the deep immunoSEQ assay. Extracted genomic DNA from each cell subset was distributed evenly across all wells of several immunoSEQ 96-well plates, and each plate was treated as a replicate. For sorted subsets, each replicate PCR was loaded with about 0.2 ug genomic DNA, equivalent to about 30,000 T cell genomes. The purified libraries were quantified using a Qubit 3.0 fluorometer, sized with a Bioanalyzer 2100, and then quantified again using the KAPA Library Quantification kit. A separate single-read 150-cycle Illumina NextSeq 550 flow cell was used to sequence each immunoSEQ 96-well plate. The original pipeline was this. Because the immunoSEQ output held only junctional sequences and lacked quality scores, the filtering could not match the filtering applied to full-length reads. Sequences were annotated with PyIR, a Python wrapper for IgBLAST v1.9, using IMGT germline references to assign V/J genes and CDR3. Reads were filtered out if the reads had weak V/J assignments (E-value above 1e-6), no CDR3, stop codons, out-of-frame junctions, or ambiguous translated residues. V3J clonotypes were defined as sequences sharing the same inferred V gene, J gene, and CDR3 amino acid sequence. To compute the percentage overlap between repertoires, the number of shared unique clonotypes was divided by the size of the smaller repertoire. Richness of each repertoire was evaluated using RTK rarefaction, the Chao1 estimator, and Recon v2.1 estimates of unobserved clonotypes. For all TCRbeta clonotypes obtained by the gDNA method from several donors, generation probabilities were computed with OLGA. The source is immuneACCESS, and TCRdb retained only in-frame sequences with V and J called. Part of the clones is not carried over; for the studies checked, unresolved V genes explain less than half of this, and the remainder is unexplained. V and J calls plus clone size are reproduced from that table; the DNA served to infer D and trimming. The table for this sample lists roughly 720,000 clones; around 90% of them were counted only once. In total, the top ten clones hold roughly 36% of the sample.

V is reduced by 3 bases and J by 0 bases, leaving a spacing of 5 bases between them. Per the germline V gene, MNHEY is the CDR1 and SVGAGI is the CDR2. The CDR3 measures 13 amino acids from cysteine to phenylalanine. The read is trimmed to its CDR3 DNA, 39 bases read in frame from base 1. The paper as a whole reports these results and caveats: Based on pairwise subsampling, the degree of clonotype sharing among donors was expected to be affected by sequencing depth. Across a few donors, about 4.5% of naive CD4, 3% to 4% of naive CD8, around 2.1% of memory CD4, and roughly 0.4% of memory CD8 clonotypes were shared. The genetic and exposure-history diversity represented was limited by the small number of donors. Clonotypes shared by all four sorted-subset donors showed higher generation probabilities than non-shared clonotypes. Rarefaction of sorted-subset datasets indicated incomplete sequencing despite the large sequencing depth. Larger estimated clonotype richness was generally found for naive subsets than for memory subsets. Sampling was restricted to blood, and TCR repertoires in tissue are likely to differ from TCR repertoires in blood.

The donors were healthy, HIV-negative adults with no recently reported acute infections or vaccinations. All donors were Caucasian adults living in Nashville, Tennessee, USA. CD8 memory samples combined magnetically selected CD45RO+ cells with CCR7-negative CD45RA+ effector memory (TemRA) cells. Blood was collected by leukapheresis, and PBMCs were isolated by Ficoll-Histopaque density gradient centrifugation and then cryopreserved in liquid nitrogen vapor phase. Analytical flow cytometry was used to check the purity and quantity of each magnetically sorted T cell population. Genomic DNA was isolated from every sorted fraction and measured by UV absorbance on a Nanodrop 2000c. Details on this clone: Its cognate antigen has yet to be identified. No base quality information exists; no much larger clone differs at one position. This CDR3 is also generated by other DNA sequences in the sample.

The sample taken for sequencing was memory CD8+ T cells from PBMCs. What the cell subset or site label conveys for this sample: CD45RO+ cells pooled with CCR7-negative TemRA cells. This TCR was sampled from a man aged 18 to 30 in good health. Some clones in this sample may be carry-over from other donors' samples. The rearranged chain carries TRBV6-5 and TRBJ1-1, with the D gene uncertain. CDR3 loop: CASSYGMNTEAFF. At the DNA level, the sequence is TGTGCCAGCAGTTATGGCATGAACACTGAAGCTTTCTTT.